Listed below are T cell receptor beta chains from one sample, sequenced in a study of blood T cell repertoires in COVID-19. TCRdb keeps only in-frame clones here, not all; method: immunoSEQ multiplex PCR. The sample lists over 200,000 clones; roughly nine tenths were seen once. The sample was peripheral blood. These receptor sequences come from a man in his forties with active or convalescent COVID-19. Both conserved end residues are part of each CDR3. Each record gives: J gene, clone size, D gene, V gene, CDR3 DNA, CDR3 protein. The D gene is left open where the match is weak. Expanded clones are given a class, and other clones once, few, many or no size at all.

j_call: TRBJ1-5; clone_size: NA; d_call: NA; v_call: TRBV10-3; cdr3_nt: TGTGCCATCAGTGAGTCGTTCTCTCAGCCCCAGCATTTT; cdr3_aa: CAISESFSQPQHF
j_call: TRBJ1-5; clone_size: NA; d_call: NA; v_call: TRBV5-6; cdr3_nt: TGTGCCAGCAGCTCCCGACAGGCTAGGGATCAGCCCCAGCATTTT; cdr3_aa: CASSSRQARDQPQHF
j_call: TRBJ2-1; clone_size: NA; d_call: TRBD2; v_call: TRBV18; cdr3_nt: TGTGCCAGCGAAGCACTAGCGGGGATCTACAATGAGCAGTTCTTC; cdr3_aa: CASEALAGIYNEQFF
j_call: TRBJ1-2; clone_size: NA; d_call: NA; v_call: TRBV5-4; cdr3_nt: TGTGCCAGCAGCCACAACGGGGATGACTATGGCTACACCTTC; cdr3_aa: CASSHNGDDYGYTF
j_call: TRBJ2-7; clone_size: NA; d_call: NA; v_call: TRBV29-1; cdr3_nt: TGCAGCGTTGAAGATGGCAATCAGGCCTACGAGCAGTACTTC; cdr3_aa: CSVEDGNQAYEQYF
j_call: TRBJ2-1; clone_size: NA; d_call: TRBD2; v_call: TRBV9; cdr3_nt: TGTGCCAGCAGCGCGGGGGGAGTAAAAACCTACAATGAGCAGTTCTTC; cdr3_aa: CASSAGGVKTYNEQFF
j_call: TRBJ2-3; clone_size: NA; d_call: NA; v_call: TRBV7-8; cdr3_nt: TGTGCCAGCAGCTCCCACGACCGAGGGACGCAGTATTTT; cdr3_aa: CASSSHDRGTQYF
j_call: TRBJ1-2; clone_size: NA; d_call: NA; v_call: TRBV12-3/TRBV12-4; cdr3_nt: TGTGCCAGCAGTCAGGGGTATTCCTATGGCTACACCTTC; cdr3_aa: CASSQGYSYGYTF
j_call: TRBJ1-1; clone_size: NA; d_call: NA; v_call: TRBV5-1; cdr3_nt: TGCGCCAGCAGGGCTGGGAACACTGAAGCTTTCTTT; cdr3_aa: CASRAGNTEAFF
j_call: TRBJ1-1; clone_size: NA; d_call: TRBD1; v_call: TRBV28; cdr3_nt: TGTGCCAGCAGTCCCCCGACAGGGGGAGGGTGGTTACGTACTGAAGCTTTCTTT; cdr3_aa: CASSPPTGGGWLRTEAFF
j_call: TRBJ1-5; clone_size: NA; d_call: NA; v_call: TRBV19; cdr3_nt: TGTGCCAGTAGTATGGCGGGGTTTGAGCCCCAGCATTTT; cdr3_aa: CASSMAGFEPQHF
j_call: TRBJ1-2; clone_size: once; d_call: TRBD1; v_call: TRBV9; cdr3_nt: TGTGCCAGCAGCGTAGGGTCGGGACAGGGTAACTATGGCTACACCTTC; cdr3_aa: CASSVGSGQGNYGYTF
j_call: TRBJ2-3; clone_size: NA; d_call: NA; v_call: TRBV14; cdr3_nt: TGTGCCAGCAGCCGCCGGGAAAGCACAGATACGCAGTATTTT; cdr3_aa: CASSRRESTDTQYF
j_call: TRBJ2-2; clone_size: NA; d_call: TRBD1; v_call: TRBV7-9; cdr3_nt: TGTGCCAGCAGCTCCTCAGGGGGCACCGGGGAGCTGTTTTTT; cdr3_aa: CASSSSGGTGELFF
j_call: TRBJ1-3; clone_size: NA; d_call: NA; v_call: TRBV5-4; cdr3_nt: TGTGCCAGCAGCTTTCTCCTCTCCTCTGGAAACACCATATATTTT; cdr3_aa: CASSFLLSSGNTIYF
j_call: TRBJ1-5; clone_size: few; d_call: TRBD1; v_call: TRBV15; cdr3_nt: TGTGCCACCAGCAGCTTATACAGGGGTAGCAATCAGCCCCAGCATTTT; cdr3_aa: CATSSLYRGSNQPQHF
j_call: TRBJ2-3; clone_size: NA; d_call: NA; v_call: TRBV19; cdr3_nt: TGTGCCAGTAGCGGGGGACTCACAGATACGCAGTATTTT; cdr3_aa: CASSGGLTDTQYF
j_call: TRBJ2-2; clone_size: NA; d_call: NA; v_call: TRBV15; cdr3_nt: TGTGCCACCAGCAGAGATCGGGGGACCGGGGAGCTGTTTTTT; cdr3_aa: CATSRDRGTGELFF
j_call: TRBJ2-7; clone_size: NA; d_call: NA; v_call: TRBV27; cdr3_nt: TGTGCCACCCGATTGGCCCCGGGCGAGCAGTACTTC; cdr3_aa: CATRLAPGEQYF
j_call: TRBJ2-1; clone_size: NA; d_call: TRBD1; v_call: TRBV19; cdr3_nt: TGTGCCAGTAAGGCGCCCGGACAGGCTAACAATGAGCAGTTCTTC; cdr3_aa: CASKAPGQANNEQFF
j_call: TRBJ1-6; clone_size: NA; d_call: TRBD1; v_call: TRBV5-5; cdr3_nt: TGTGCCAGCAGCTTCGGACAGGGCATCAATAATTCACCCCTCCACTTT; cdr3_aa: CASSFGQGINNSPLHF
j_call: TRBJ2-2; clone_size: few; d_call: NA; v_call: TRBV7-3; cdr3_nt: TGTGCCAGCAGCTTAAGGGCAGGGGCGGCCGGGGAGCTGTTTTTT; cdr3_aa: CASSLRAGAAGELFF
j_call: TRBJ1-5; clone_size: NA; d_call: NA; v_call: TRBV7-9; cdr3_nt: TGTGCCAGCAGCTTAGGTACAGGGCTGCAGCCCCAGCATTTT; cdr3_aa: CASSLGTGLQPQHF
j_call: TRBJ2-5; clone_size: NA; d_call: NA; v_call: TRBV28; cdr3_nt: TGTGCCAGCAGCTCCCTTAGGGGGTCTCCAGAGACCCAGTACTTC; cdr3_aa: CASSSLRGSPETQYF
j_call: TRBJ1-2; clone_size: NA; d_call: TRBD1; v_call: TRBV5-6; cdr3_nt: TGTGCCAGCGGGACAGGGGGCAATGGCTACACCTTC; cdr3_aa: CASGTGGNGYTF
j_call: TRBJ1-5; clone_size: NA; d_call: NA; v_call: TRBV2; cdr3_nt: TGTGCCAGCAGTGAAGACCGCAGTCCTTATAGCAATCAGCCCCAGCATTTT; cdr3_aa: CASSEDRSPYSNQPQHF
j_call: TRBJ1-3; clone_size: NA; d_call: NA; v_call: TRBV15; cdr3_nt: TGTGCCACCAGCAGGGCCATGGACACCATATATTTT; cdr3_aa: CATSRAMDTIYF
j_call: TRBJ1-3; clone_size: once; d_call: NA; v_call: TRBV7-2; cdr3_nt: TGTGCCAGCAGCTCAAATCCGAACTACTCTGGAAACACCATATATTTT; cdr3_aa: CASSSNPNYSGNTIYF
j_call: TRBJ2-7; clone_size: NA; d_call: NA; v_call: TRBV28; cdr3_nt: TGTGCCAGCAGTAGTCCTGGCGGGACCTACGAGCAGTACTTC; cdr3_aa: CASSSPGGTYEQYF
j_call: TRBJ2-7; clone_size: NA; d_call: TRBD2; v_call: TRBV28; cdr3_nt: TGTGCCAGCAATGGCCCAGGGAGGGGCGACGAGCAGTACTTC; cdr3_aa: CASNGPGRGDEQYF
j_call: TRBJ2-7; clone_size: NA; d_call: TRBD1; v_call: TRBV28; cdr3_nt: TGTGCCAGCAGTTTCAGGGGGTTGTACGAGCAGTACTTC; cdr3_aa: CASSFRGLYEQYF
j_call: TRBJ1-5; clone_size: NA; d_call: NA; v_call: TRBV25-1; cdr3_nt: TGTGCCAGCAGTGAGGAGGGCGCGCAGCCCCAGCATTTT; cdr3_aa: CASSEEGAQPQHF
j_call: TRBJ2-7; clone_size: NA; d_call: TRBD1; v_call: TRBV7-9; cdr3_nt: TGTGCCAGCAGCCGACAGGGGGAGAGTCTCGAGCAGTACTTC; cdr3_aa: CASSRQGESLEQYF
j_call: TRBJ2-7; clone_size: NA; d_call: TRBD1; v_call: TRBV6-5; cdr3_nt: TGTGCCAGCAGTTACTCAGTCAGGGGGCGAGGCTACGAGCAGTACTTC; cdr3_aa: CASSYSVRGRGYEQYF
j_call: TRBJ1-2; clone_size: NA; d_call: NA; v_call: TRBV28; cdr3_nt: TGTGCCAGCAGGTCAGGGGAAGGGTTAGATGGCTACACCTTC; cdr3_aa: CASRSGEGLDGYTF
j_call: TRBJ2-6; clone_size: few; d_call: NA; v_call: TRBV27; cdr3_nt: TGTGCCAGCAGTTTTAGATTGGCAGGCTCTGGGGCCAACGTCCTGACTTTC; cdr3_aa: CASSFRLAGSGANVLTF
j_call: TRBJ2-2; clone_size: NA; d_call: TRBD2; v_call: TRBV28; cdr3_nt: TGTGCCATTTCAACCCCCGGGACTAGCGGGAAGGGCACCGGGGAGCTGTTTTTT; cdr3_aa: CAISTPGTSGKGTGELFF
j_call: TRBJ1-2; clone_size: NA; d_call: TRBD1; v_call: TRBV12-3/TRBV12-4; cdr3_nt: TGTGCCATCCAACCCGTCACAGGGGATGGCTACACCTTC; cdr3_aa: CAIQPVTGDGYTF
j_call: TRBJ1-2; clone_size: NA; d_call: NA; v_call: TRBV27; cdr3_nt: TGTGCCAGCAGTTTAGGGCCGGGAAACTATGGCTACACCTTC; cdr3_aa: CASSLGPGNYGYTF
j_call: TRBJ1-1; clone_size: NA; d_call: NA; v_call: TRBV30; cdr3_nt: TGTGCCTGTAGACAGCGACCGAACACTGAAGCTTTCTTT; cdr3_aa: CACRQRPNTEAFF
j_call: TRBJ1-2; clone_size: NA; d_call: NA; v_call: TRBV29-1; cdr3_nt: TGCAGCGTTGTAGGACACCTTAACTATGGCTACACCTTC; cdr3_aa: CSVVGHLNYGYTF